The source of this TCR beta chain is a study of cytomegalovirus exposure and HLA in healthy donors listed by TCRdb under 2017. General notes on the study: An earlier analysis of 587 of the donors reported approximately 280 Gb of sequence data and 117 million unique TCR beta sequences obtained from approximately 180 million T cells. Roughly five DR-DQ haplotypes were handled as single units for association and clustering because linkage in the cohort was strong. An earlier analysis of around 640 of the donors used high-throughput TCR beta sequencing to judge whether each TCR beta V gene segment behaved as functional or pseudogenic. Of the 350 to 450 genotyped donors, about 80% fell in the genetic ancestry cluster associated with self-reported Caucasian donors. A later analysis re-examined previously published TCR beta repertoires from 600 to 700 donors and added high-resolution HLA genotyping to investigate patterns of TCR occurrence. The study aimed to test whether cataloging public T cell receptors could reveal signatures of past pathogen exposure. An early release covering about 600 HLA-typed donors comprised around 300 gigabases of sequencing data and around 80 million unique TCR sequences. To predict cytomegalovirus infection status, the study brought together high-throughput TCR immunosequencing, statistical association of individual TCRs with disease status, and machine learning. Donor age, sex, ethnicity and CMV serostatus were compiled together with the repertoire data. The number of typed donors differed by locus: about 629-640 for A, B, C, DRB1 and DQB1; some 500 for DQA1; about 600 for DPA1; and some 430 for DPB1. Besides the first cohort of 550 to 750 subjects, a separate validation cohort made up of 120 different subjects was used. On average, 235,054 unique TCR beta nucleotide sequences were sequenced per donor among 398 genotyped donors of the cohort, with around 19% of those sequences being non-productive. Both class I and class II loci were covered by HLA typing, at four-digit resolution. Rather than drawing on any new phenotypic data, the later analysis identified candidate immune exposures from TCR beta sequences and the way those sequences occurred across donors. Every repertoire in the discovery cohort had been generated on one and the same sequencing platform. A later genetic analysis used genome-wide SNP genotypes for about 60% of the roughly 700 donors, treating that subset as a discovery cohort. Using immunosequencing, the study profiled T cell repertoires from 666 subjects and related those repertoires to cytomegalovirus serostatus.

Cut back by 0 bases and 6 bases, the V and J ends lie 15 bases apart. CDR1 and CDR2, looked up from the germline V gene, are SGHRS and YFSETQ. Inclusive of the bounding cysteine and phenylalanine, the CDR3 is 15 residues long. Left in the record is the CDR3 DNA by itself, 45 bases read in frame from the first base. The library was prepared using the immunoSEQ multiplex PCR assay. The multiplex PCR relied on a mix of 60 forward primers for TCR Vbeta segments and 13 reverse primers for TCR Jbeta segments. The CDR3 region of rearranged TCR beta genes was amplified from genomic DNA with a multiplex PCR assay. On the Illumina HiSeq System, the amplified TCR beta libraries were sequenced as 87-base-pair reads. As for how the authors treated the data: In a later analysis, roughly 80 million unique TCR beta chains were counted across the approximately 640 repertoires, and about 9.9 million of these chains were shared by at least two donors. Raw reads were error-corrected and collapsed into unique sequences by a nearest-neighbor algorithm in which closely related sequences were merged to remove PCR and sequencing errors. V, D and J gene segments were assigned by aligning CDR3 sequences to IMGT reference sequences. For a sequence to be retained, a match of at least six nucleotides was required to both a V gene segment and a J gene segment. Rearrangements were called productive when the CDR3 lacked stop codons and stayed in frame with V and J; all others were non-productive. Following IMGT convention, CDR3 was defined as the stretch from the second conserved V-encoded cysteine to the conserved J-encoded phenylalanine. Sequences without an unambiguous match to a single V gene segment were excluded from the earlier analysis of 587 of the donors. An earlier analysis of 450 to 650 of the donors called V segments functional above 56.7% productive rearrangements and segregating when the between-donor standard deviation exceeded 5%. A statistical classification framework was built for diagnosing cytomegalovirus status from the catalog of TCR beta chain sequences. V and J gene assignment, in a later analysis, came from comparing TCR nucleotide sequences with IMGT/GENE-DB human TR gene sequences. Using the TCRdist pipeline, a later analysis assigned CDR3 sequences along with most-parsimonious VDJ recombination scenarios. In a later analysis, every TCR beta chain was defined by the combination of its CDR3 amino acid sequence and its V-gene family, and reads without a unique V-gene family were dropped. In a later analysis, nearly 600 highly shared, low-generation-probability nucleotide sequences were removed to address suspected cross-contamination and a sequencing artifact. For each public chain, a later analysis derived a clonal expansion index from normalized ranks of inferred template counts within each repertoire. A later analysis computed generation probabilities with a VDJ recombination model fitted to out-of-frame rearrangements, and checked the results against IGoR. A later analysis scored TCR-TCR, TCR-HLA and TCR-CMV co-occurrence with hypergeometric tests, applying a repertoire-size bias correction to TCR pairs. A later analysis estimated false discovery rates by permuting HLA or CMV assignments 20 times. In a later analysis, co-occurring TCRs were grouped using DBSCAN, with TCRdist sequence similarity added in when clustering inside HLA-allele-positive subsets. Repertoires with fewer than 30,000 or more than 120,000 public chains, plus five repertoires with anomalous nucleotide sharing, were excluded from co-occurrence clustering. The table comes from immuneACCESS by way of TCRdb, which keeps in-frame sequences with V and J called. Part of the clones is missing from these tables; in studies checked, under half for an unresolved V gene and the rest for unknown reasons. From that table come the V and J calls and clone size; the DNA was used to work out D and trimming. Here the sample has about 170,000 clones; roughly 81% occur a single time. Under 5% of the sample rests with the top ten.

To note about this clone: No antigen is known for it. It has no much larger one-base neighbor in the sample; base qualities were not kept.

Here is what the overall study found, with its caveats: The classifier was reported to diagnose cytomegalovirus status with high specificity and sensitivity in both the original and validation cohorts. The only immune exposure information available for the cohort was CMV serostatus. Presence/absence analyses assumed roughly uniform sequencing depth across donors, an assumption that may not hold. Broadly in line with IMGT annotations, most TCR beta V segments showed up in productive rearrangements about 87% or about 30% of the time in an earlier analysis of under 700 of the donors. Linkage disequilibrium might explain the correlated functional status among segregating V segments, but an unknown experimental factor could not be ruled out. In vitro tests confirmed that a few of the cytomegalovirus-associated TCR beta chains recognize cytomegalovirus antigens. According to the authors, the approach could potentially be generalized to other disease states and immunological phenotypes. In a later analysis, HLA-associated TCR beta chains were found to be more clonally expanded and to have lower generation probabilities than equally common non-associated chains. In a later analysis, around 17,000 TCR beta sequences were associated with specific HLA alleles at a false discovery rate of 0.05. Approximately 16 rarely observed V segments, including chromosome 9 orphons, were excluded from the earlier analysis of several hundred of the donors because counts were too low. Some IMGT-functional V segments, including TRBV6-2 and TRBV6-3, could not be told apart with the 87-base-pair reads, so those segments were excluded. A total of some 180 TCR beta chains were listed by the study as associated with cytomegalovirus. A further reported finding was that TCR beta sequences accurately predicted the HLA-A and HLA-B alleles for most subjects in the first cohort. HLA typing was unavailable for some donors at each locus, so association tests used only the typed subset. A cluster of highly shared sequence variants was judged likely to be a technical artifact of the sequencing pipeline. When HLA alleles, especially DR and DQ, strongly co-occurred, attributing TCR associations to individual alleles was difficult. In a later analysis, TCR association rates were found to vary across HLA loci, with the most associated TCRs seen for DRB1 alleles and the fewest for HLA-C alleles. In a later genetic analysis, a missense DCLRE1C variant was associated with V-gene and J-gene trimming of TCR beta chains, and the association was replicated in an independent cohort. Across donors, most TCR sequences were observed very rarely, whereas some public TCRs were present in many individuals. Most CMV-associated TCR beta chains appeared to be HLA-restricted in a later analysis, and the HLA associations seemed to be driven largely by CMV exposure. A later analysis reported that several top co-occurrence clusters appeared linked to parvovirus B19, influenza, CMV and Epstein-Barr virus. According to a later genetic analysis, donors in an Asian-associated ancestry cluster had fewer N-insertions in productive TCRs than the approximately 670-donor mean. This cohort had only TCR beta chains sequenced, and the lack of alpha or paired-chain data limited which features could be detected.

In total, fewer than 750 healthy bone marrow donors made up the cohort. All cohort members were sampled while nominally healthy, although unrecorded immune exposures were likely present. The donor was CMV seropositive and belonged to the group of some 290 seropositive cohort members. A peripheral blood sample was provided by each donor, and peripheral blood mononuclear cells were used for TCR beta sequencing. The Qiagen DNeasy Blood Extraction Kit was used to extract genomic DNA from the blood cell samples. Sequenced material: PBMCs. The chain joins TRBV5-1 to TRBJ1-1; TRBD1 is a possible D gene, resting on 5 matching bases. The receptor's source is a girl aged 10-17 years in good health and CMV-seropositive. The DNA reads as follows: TGCGCCAGCAGCTTGGGCAGGGATACTATTGCTGAAGCTTTCTTT. This is translated as CASSLGRDTIAEAFF.